A selection of T cell receptor beta chains follows, all from one sample in a study of blood T cell repertoires in COVID-19. Only in-frame clones appear in the TCRdb table, and some are missing; sequencing was by immunoSEQ multiplex PCR. The sample comprises about 250,000 clones, approximately 85% of which are singletons, and 0.85% to 0.9% rests with the top ten. Sample: peripheral blood. Receptor source: a human donor with COVID-19, enrolled during active disease. The donor label of this sample is uncertain. Each CDR3 is given with its conserved first and last residue. Each record gives: V gene, J gene, CDR3 protein.

TRBV10-3	TRBJ2-7	CATRGLTDYEQYF
TRBV6-6	TRBJ2-7	CATRLAGSSYEQYF
TRBV27	TRBJ1-6	CASQRGNNSPLHF
TRBV6-5	TRBJ2-3	CASSALAGVQYF
TRBV7-8	TRBJ1-1	CASSFRQNTEAFF
TRBV30	TRBJ1-6	CACRSRGNSPLHF
TRBV7-2	TRBJ1-3	CASSLGPGQSGNTIYF
TRBV6-5	TRBJ2-3	CASSRVGDTQYF
TRBV29-1	TRBJ1-1	CSVRGDLNTEAFF
TRBV4-1	TRBJ2-1	CASSQVDLVSYNEQFF
TRBV7-2	TRBJ2-1	CASSLAAGGPLYNEQFF
TRBV6-2/TRBV6-3	TRBJ2-3	CASSYKRLAGDVDTQYF
TRBV6-5	TRBJ2-1	CASSYSGIEQFF
TRBV7-9	TRBJ1-2	CASSSRQTGYTF
TRBV6-6	TRBJ1-1	CASSFGGTEAFF
TRBV29-1	TRBJ2-7	CSADGTSAYEQYF
TRBV7-9	TRBJ2-5	CASSLGGIQETQYF
TRBV5-1	TRBJ2-2	CASSLLAGGNGELFF
TRBV6-5	TRBJ1-1	CASSPQGQANTEAFF
TRBV19	TRBJ2-2	CASPREGANTGELFF
TRBV20-1	TRBJ2-7	CSASADRYEQYF
TRBV12-3/TRBV12-4	TRBJ1-1	CASTSIRNTEAFF
TRBV10-1	TRBJ2-1	CASSETSGRRYNEQFF
TRBV7-9	TRBJ2-5	CASSSQGRGYQETQYF
TRBV10-3	TRBJ2-7	CAISEGDSKQYF
TRBV7-9	TRBJ2-7	CASSLVGLAGSSYEQYF
TRBV19	TRBJ1-4	CASHQESEKLFF
TRBV19	TRBJ1-2	CASSKQGISYGYTF
TRBV7-2	TRBJ2-5	CASSSKVGTDQETQYF
TRBV6-5	TRBJ1-1	CASSLQAMNTEAFF
TRBV6-6	TRBJ1-1	CASSYVTATEAFF
TRBV19	TRBJ2-3	CASSIAATDTQYF